This entry concerns a single T cell receptor beta chain. These data are taken from a study of blood T cell repertoires in COVID-19. Turning to the study itself: Some COVID-19 samples were acute and others convalescent; all came from the United States, Italy and Spain. Sample material is recorded as cDNA or gDNA derived from T cells, B-cell-depleted T cells, or PBMCs.

Authors' methods: Amplification of reference gene primers was used by the study to estimate nucleated cell counts. Profiling relied on immunoSEQ multiplex PCR, and the TCRdb table lists in-frame clones only, not all of them. Clone size and V and J calls were adopted from that table, with D and trimming inferred from the DNA. The sample includes approximately 210,000 clones, approximately 84% seen only once; the top ten take more than 9%. The CDR3 spans 15 residues. V shed 5 bases and J 10 bases; nucleotides not matched to a gene: 11. Germline loops: CDR1 MNHEY, CDR2 SMNVEV (reference sequence). A Seattle source enrolled patients during active infection and followed them longitudinally.

This sequence originates from a man between 50 and 59 years old with COVID-19, enrolled during active disease. The V call is TRBV27, the J call TRBJ1-6, with 7 bases aligning to TRBD1. The sample was peripheral blood. CDR3 bases: TGTGCCAGCAGTCTAACCGGGACAGACGGCTCACCCCTCCACTTT. This encodes CASSLTGTDGSPLHF.